These 30 T cell receptor beta chains were all obtained from the same sample, sequenced in a study of blood T cell repertoires in COVID-19. Sequencing used immunoSEQ multiplex PCR; TCRdb keeps in-frame clones, though not all of them. The sample records a few hundred thousand clones, 80% to 90% being singletons. The specimen sequenced was peripheral blood. These receptors originate from a man aged 50 to 60 with acute or convalescent COVID-19.

The V and J genes are TRBV4-1 and TRBJ1-5, with 10 bases fitting TRBD1. This CDR3 region has 18 residues. From germline, CDR1 is MGHRA and CDR2 YSYEKL. The V gene end was trimmed by 4 bases and the J gene end by 2 bases; junction bases not matched to a gene: 11. The CDR3 sequence: CASSLPGTGVSGNQPQHF. The CDR3 DNA is TGCGCCAGCAGCCTGCCCGGGACAGGGGTTAGTGGCAATCAGCCCCAGCATTTT.

The chain is built from TRBV15 and TRBJ1-5; 7 nucleotides match TRBD1. V lost 2 bases, J lost 1 base, and 11 bases stayed unmatched. The V gene's germline CDR1 is LNHNV and CDR2 YYDKDF (reference sequence). This CDR3 is built from 18 residues. CDR3 nucleotide sequence: TGTGCCACCAGCAGACGGACAGGTAGGGTGGGAAGCAATCAGCCCCAGCATTTT. Its protein is CATSRRTGRVGSNQPQHF.

The chain couples TRBV14 to TRBJ1-1; 9 bases agree with TRBD1. The junction had 13 bases not matched to a gene; V was cut back by 4 bases and J by 4 bases. The CDR3 is made up of 17 amino acids. Germline V lookup: CDR1 SGHDN, CDR2 FVKESK. The CDR3 region is CASSRFPGQGGVTEAFF. The CDR3 region has the DNA TGTGCCAGCAGCCGCTTCCCGGGACAGGGTGGGGTCACTGAAGCTTTCTTT.

The rearrangement uses TRBV18 and TRBJ1-2; weak D call: TRBD1 (5 bases). Trimming shortened V by 0 bases and J by 2 bases, and 7 bases separated the two germline ends. CDR3 length: 14 residues. Germline V gene sequence: CDR1 KGHSH, CDR2 LQKENI. The CDR3 DNA reads as TGTGCCAGCTCACCACCAGGGGTGAACTATGGCTACACCTTC. It codes for CASSPPGVNYGYTF.

In this sample, this clone turned up once. Different DNA sequences within this sample yield the same CDR3. The rearrangement links TRBV18 to TRBJ1-6; D might be TRBD1 (5 bases). The CDR3 covers 13 residues. V was clipped by 2 bases and J by 7 bases, with 6 bases between them. Germline V gene sequence: CDR1 KGHSH, CDR2 LQKENI. The CDR3 bases are TGTGCCAGCTCACCAGGGGGGAATTCACCCCTCCACTTT. This encodes CASSPGGNSPLHF.

The V gene is TRBV9, the J gene TRBJ1-2; tentatively, D is TRBD1 (6 bases). In germline, CDR1 is SGDLS, CDR2 YYNGEE. This CDR3 spans 13 amino acids. Trimming pared 0 bases from V and 8 bases from J, leaving 11 bases between. CDR3 residues: CASSVETGRGYTF. In DNA form, the CDR3 reads TGTGCCAGCAGCGTAGAGACAGGTCGCGGCTACACCTTC.

The CDR3 loop is CASSQADRRYGYTF. DNA for the CDR3: TGCGCCAGCAGCCAAGCCGACAGGCGCTATGGCTACACCTTC. The rearrangement links TRBV4-1 to TRBJ1-2; a possible D gene is TRBD1 (6 bases). Germline V gene sequence: CDR1 MGHRA, CDR2 YSYEKL. The V gene lost 1 base and the J gene lost 4 bases, with 10 bases spanning the gap. This CDR3 comprises 14 residues.

This clone was observed once. The chain couples TRBV3-1 (or the pseudogene TRBV3-2) to TRBJ1-1, with 7 bases that match TRBD1. J was trimmed by 1 base and V by 3 bases; bases with no gene match: 5. Germline assignment: CDR1 LGHDT and CDR2 YNNKEL (reference sequence). This CDR3 spans 15 amino acids. DNA of the CDR3: TGTGCCAGCAGCCATCAACAGGGGCGGAACACTGAAGCTTTCTTT. Translating it yields CASSHQQGRNTEAFF.

This clone has a single count. This chain uses TRBV18 with TRBJ2-1, with D perhaps TRBD2 (6 bases). This CDR3 is built from 12 residues. V was shortened by 4 bases and J by 15 bases, with 16 bases between the two germline ends. Germline V CDR1 and CDR2: KGHSH, LQKENI. The CDR3 is CASSLNSGVLFF. CDR3 sequence (DNA): TGTGCCAGCTCACTCAACTCGGGGGTCCTGTTCTTC.

The V and J genes are TRBV5-1 and TRBJ2-7; 9 bases match TRBD2. CDR3 length: 14 amino acids. V shed 3 bases and J 5 bases; nucleotides not matched to a gene: 6. Germline CDR1 is SGHRS and CDR2 is YFSETQ. The CDR3 region has the DNA TGCGCCAGCAGCTCCTTAGCGGGGGACAACGAGCAGTACTTC. It codes for CASSSLAGDNEQYF. The whole variable domain, remainder taken from reference TRBV5-1 and TRBJ2-7, is KAGVTQTPRYLIKTRGQQVTLSCSPISGHRSVSWYQQTPGQGLQFLFEYFSETQRNKGNFPGRFSGRQFSNSRSEMNVSTLELGDSALYLCASSSLAGDNEQYFGPGTRLTVT.

The chain employs TRBV4-1 and TRBJ2-1; 13 bases fit TRBD2. The CDR3 runs to 18 residues. The V gene end was trimmed by 1 base and the J gene end by 6 bases; junction bases not matched to a gene: 9. The germline V gene has CDR1 MGHRA and CDR2 YSYEKL. The CDR3 sequence: CASSQGTSGGGRGNEQFF. CDR3 coding DNA: TGCGCCAGCAGCCAAGGGACTAGCGGGGGTGGTAGGGGCAATGAGCAGTTCTTC.

The genes are TRBV5-1 and TRBJ2-7, with D maybe TRBD1 (5 bases). The CDR3 consists of 13 residues. V lost 0 bases, J lost 7 bases, and 11 bases lay in between. Per the germline V gene, CDR1 is SGHRS and CDR2 is YFSETQ. CDR3 residues: CASSLEGPREQYF. CDR3 nucleotide sequence: TGCGCCAGCAGCTTGGAGGGGCCAAGAGAGCAGTACTTC.

DNA of the CDR3: TGTGCCAGCAGTGATTCCGGACAGGGGAACACTGAAGCTTTCTTT. Encoded protein: CASSDSGQGNTEAFF. This chain links TRBV6-1 with TRBJ1-1, with TRBD1 matching over 8 bases. With 3 bases clipped from V and 1 base from J, the junction kept 4 bases outside the gene matches. The CDR3 covers 15 residues. Germline V gives CDR1 MNHNS, CDR2 SASEGT.

The chain has TRBV19 and TRBJ1-6; 10 nucleotides match TRBD1. The CDR3 contains 15 residues. V gave up 5 bases and J gave up 4 bases; unmatched junction bases: 2. Germline lookup yields CDR1 LNHDA and CDR2 SQIVND (reference sequence). CDR3 in DNA: TGTGCCAGTAGTTCGGGACAGGGGTATAATTCACCCCTCCACTTT. Protein: CASSSGQGYNSPLHF.

The rearrangement joins TRBV18 to TRBJ1-2; a possible D gene is TRBD1 (6 bases). Germline V gives CDR1 KGHSH, CDR2 LQKENI. Trimming removed 1 base from V and 3 bases from J, with 18 bases in between. CDR3 length: 17 amino acids. The CDR3 DNA follows: TGTGCCAGCTCACCACAACTTACAGGGAAATTTGACTATGGCTACACCTTC. This gives the protein CASSPQLTGKFDYGYTF.

V is TRBV5-1 and J is TRBJ1-1; 8 bases align to TRBD1. The germline V gene encodes CDR1 SGHRS and CDR2 YFSETQ. This CDR3 comprises 15 residues. The ends lost 0 bases at V and 6 bases at J; junction bases unmatched: 7. CDR3 nucleotide sequence: TGCGCCAGCAGCTTGGTTGGACAGGGAATCTCTGAAGCTTTCTTT. Encoded protein: CASSLVGQGISEAFF.

The chain links TRBV6-5 to TRBJ1-1, with TRBD1 matching 8 bases. The V gene's germline CDR1 is MNHEY and CDR2 SVGAGI. Germline trimming cut 8 bases from V and 5 bases from J; bases unmatched to any gene: 13. The CDR3 has 15 residues. The CDR3 region has the DNA TGTGCCAGCCAGGGGCTGGGGACAGGTGGGACTGAAGCTTTCTTT. Translation gives CASQGLGTGGTEAFF.

The CDR3 sequence: CASSVGPNSPLHF. CDR3 DNA sequence: TGTGCCAGCAGCGTAGGGCCTAATTCACCCCTCCACTTT. This chain joins TRBV9 and TRBJ1-6; D not resolved. This CDR3 spans 13 amino acids. V gave up 0 bases and J gave up 6 bases, with 4 bases separating them. Germline V gene data show CDR1 as SGDLS and CDR2 as YYNGEE. Drawing the rest from reference TRBV9 and TRBJ1-6, the complete variable domain is DSGVTQTPKHLITATGQRVTLRCSPRSGDLSVYWYQQSLDQGLQFLIQYYNGEERAKGNILERFSAQQFPDLHSELNLSSLELGDSALYFCASSVGPNSPLHFGNGTRLTVT.

The chain joins TRBV6-5 to TRBJ1-2; D remains unclear. Germline lookup yields CDR1 MNHEY and CDR2 SVGAGI. This CDR3 spans 12 amino acids. V dropped 5 bases and J dropped 3 bases, with 7 bases sitting between them. The CDR3 bases are TGTGCCAGCAGTAACAGAGACTATGGCTACACCTTC. This translates into CASSNRDYGYTF.

The chain is built from TRBV11-3 and TRBJ1-2, with a possible D match to TRBD1 (6 bases). The CDR3 is 13 amino acids. With 5 bases removed from V and 8 bases from J, the gap between germline ends came to 15 bases. Germline V gene sequence: CDR1 SGHNT, CDR2 YENEEA. The CDR3 spells CASSRARGAGYTF. The CDR3 DNA reads as TGTGCCAGCAGCCGCGCCAGGGGAGCCGGCTACACCTTC.

The chain carries TRBV19 and TRBJ1-1, with TRBD1 as a possible D gene (6 bases). CDR3 length: 16 amino acids. Germline CDR1 LNHDA, CDR2 SQIVND (reference sequence). Trimming shortened V by 7 bases and J by 0 bases, and 18 bases separated the two germline ends. The CDR3 bases are TGTGCCAGTACCGAAAAGGGGGGGTACATGAACACTGAAGCTTTCTTT. It is translated as CASTEKGGYMNTEAFF.

V usage is TRBV7-9 and J usage is TRBJ2-5; maybe TRBD1 (5 bases). The CDR3 runs 13 residues. Germline values: CDR1 SEHNR, CDR2 FQNEAQ (reference sequence). V was clipped by 3 bases and J by 1 base, with 6 bases between them. Here the CDR3 DNA reads TGTGCCAGCAGCTTCGACAGCCAAGAGACCCAGTACTTC. It specifies CASSFDSQETQYF.

The chain recombines TRBV27 with TRBJ2-5, with 9 bases aligning to TRBD2. Trimming removed 4 bases from V and 2 bases from J; junction bases left unmatched: 5. CDR3 size: 15 residues. In germline, CDR1 is MNHEY, CDR2 SMNVEV (reference sequence). The CDR3 loop reads CASSSHLAGQETQYF. For the CDR3, the DNA is TGTGCCAGCAGTTCCCATCTAGCGGGGCAAGAGACCCAGTACTTC.

This clone appeared once. The chain couples TRBV4-1 to TRBJ2-7, with D tentatively TRBD2 (5 bases). Trimming stripped 0 bases from V and 3 bases from J, with 9 bases between. The CDR3 spans 14 residues. Germline loops: CDR1 MGHRA, CDR2 YSYEKL. The chain's CDR3 is CASSQDRGFYEQYF. As DNA, the CDR3 is TGCGCCAGCAGCCAAGATCGAGGGTTCTACGAGCAGTACTTC.

The chain recombines TRBV13 with TRBJ2-5; 9 bases match TRBD2. The germline V gene encodes CDR1 PRHDT and CDR2 FYEKMQ (reference sequence). Unmatched junction bases numbered 10, after V lost 3 bases and J lost 5 bases. The CDR3 is 16 amino acids. The CDR3 protein is CASSLRVGAGGETQYF. For the CDR3, the DNA is TGTGCCAGCAGCTTGCGGGTTGGAGCGGGGGGTGAGACCCAGTACTTC.

The V call is TRBV5-1, the J call TRBJ1-1; D call uncertain. This CDR3 region has 13 residues. V lost 4 bases to trimming and J lost 1 base, with 8 bases between them. The germline CDR1 and CDR2 sequences are SGHRS and YFSETQ. In DNA form, the CDR3 reads TGCGCCAGCAGCGGTCAGCGGAACACTGAAGCTTTCTTT. It translates to CASSGQRNTEAFF.

The CDR3 loop reads CAWSVRQGSEAFF. The CDR3 DNA reads as TGTGCCTGGAGTGTACGCCAGGGGTCTGAAGCTTTCTTT. The chain carries TRBV30 and TRBJ1-1, with D possibly matching TRBD1 (6 bases). Trimming cost V 0 bases and J 6 bases, with 11 bases left between them. Germline CDR1 reads GTSNPN; CDR2 reads SVGIG (reference sequence). This CDR3 contains 13 residues.

The CDR3 DNA sequence: TGTGCCAGCAGCTTAGTTGGGACAGGGGGCAACACTGAAGCTTTCTTT. Amino acids: CASSLVGTGGNTEAFF. The gene calls are TRBV11-3 and TRBJ1-1; 12 bases align to TRBD1. Germline V lookup: CDR1 SGHNT, CDR2 YENEEA. J was trimmed by 2 bases and V by 1 base; bases with no gene match: 2. This CDR3 is 16 amino acids long.

This clone occurred a few times. J is TRBJ1-4 and V is TRBV11-2; 8 nucleotides match TRBD1. Germline V gene data show CDR1 as SGHAT and CDR2 as FQNNGV. CDR3 length equals 16 residues. After removal of 5 bases from V and 3 bases from J, the junction contained 8 bases not matched to a gene. CDR3 in amino acids: CASSLGDRGSNEKLFF. The CDR3 DNA follows: TGTGCCAGCAGCCTGGGAGACAGGGGTTCTAATGAAAAACTGTTTTTT.

V usage is TRBV7-2 and J usage is TRBJ2-1; no firm D call. CDR1 and CDR2 (germline): SGHTA, FQGNSA. The V and J ends lost 1 base and 14 bases respectively, with 12 bases between them. CDR3 length equals 12 residues. For the CDR3, the DNA is TGTGCCAGCAGCTTAGGTTACGGTCCGGAGTTCTTC. Residues: CASSLGYGPEFF. The whole variable domain, filled in from reference TRBV7-2 and TRBJ2-1, reads GAGVSQSPSNKVTEKGKDVELRCDPISGHTALYWYRQSLGQGLEFLIYFQGNSAPDKSGLPSDRFSAERTGGSVSTLTIQRTQQEDSAVYLCASSLGYGPEFFGPGTRLTVL.